This T cell receptor (beta chain) derives from a study of control samples from healthy donors and cancer patients. The method was immunoSEQ multiplex PCR; TCRdb's version includes in-frame clones alone and lacks a portion of them. The sample has about 160,000 clones, 94% seen once. The germline V gene has CDR1 SGDLS and CDR2 YYNGEE. The CDR3 extends over 16 amino acids. The J segment lost 4 bases and the V segment lost 0 bases, leaving 9 bases of the junction unmatched. This TCR was sampled from a woman aged 40 to 55 in good health. The rearrangement joins TRBV9 to TRBJ2-5; 7 bases line up with TRBD1. Sequencing was performed on blood. CDR3: CASSVGTGAGGETQYF. CDR3 nucleotide sequence: TGTGCCAGCAGCGTAGGAACAGGGGCAGGAGGAGAGACCCAGTACTTC.